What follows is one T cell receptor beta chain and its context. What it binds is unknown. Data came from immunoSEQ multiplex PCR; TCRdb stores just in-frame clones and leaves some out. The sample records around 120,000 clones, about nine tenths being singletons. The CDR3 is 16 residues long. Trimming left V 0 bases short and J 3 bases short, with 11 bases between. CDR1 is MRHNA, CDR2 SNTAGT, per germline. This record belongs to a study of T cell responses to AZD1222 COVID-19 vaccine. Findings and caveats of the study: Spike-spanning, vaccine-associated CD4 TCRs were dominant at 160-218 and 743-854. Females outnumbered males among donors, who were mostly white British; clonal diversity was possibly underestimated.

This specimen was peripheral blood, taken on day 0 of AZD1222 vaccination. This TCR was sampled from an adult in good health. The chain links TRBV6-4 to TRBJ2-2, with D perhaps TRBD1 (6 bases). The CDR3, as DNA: TGTGCCAGCAGTGACTCGAGCAGGGGTCACACCGGGGAGCTGTTTTTT. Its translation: CASSDSSRGHTGELFF.